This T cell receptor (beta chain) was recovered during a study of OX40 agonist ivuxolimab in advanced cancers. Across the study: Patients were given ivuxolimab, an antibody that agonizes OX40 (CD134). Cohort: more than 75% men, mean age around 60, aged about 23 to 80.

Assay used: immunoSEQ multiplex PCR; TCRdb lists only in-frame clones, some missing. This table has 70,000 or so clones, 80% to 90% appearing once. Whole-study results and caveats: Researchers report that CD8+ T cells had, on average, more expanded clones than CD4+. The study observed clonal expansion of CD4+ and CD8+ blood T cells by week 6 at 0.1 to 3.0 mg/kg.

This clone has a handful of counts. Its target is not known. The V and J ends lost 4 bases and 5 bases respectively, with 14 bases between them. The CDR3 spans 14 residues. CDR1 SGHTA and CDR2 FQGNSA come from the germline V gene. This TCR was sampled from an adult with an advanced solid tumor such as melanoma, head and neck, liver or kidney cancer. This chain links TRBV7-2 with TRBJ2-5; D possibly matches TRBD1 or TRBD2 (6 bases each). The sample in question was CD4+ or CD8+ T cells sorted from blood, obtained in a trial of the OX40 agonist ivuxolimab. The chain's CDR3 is CASSSSGAQETQYF. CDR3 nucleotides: TGTGCCAGCAGCTCCTCGGGGGCGCAGGAGACCCAGTACTTC.